This is a list of T cell receptor beta chains from one sample in a study of tumor-infiltrating lymphocytes in primary liver carcinoma. TCRdb reprocessed the multiplex PCR reads via MiXCR and lists one record per CDR3 protein. The table shows approximately 300,000 distinct CDR3 sequences, with about 60% occurring only once. Material: peripheral blood. These receptor sequences come from a man in his forties with primary liver carcinoma and hepatitis B virus infection. The CDR3 runs from the conserved cysteine through the conserved F or W. The D gene is left open where the match is weak. Rows give clone size only sometimes, using once, few, many, or a class for an expanded clone.

j_call: TRBJ1-4; clone_size: .; v_call: TRBV6-6; d_call: .; cdr3_aa: CASSSVTQGEKLFF; cdr3_nt: TGTGCCAGCAGTTCAGTCACGCAGGGTGAAAAACTGTTTTTC
j_call: TRBJ2-7; clone_size: .; v_call: TRBV5-1; d_call: TRBD2; cdr3_aa: CASSPNGLAGYEQYF; cdr3_nt: TGCGCCAGCAGCCCGAACGGACTAGCGGGATACGAGCAGTACTTC
j_call: TRBJ2-3; clone_size: .; v_call: TRBV11-2; d_call: .; cdr3_aa: CASSLGRTGGIADTQYF; cdr3_nt: TGTGCCAGCAGCTTAGGACGCACGGGCGGGATCGCAGATACGCAGTATTTT
j_call: TRBJ2-6; clone_size: many; v_call: TRBV5-1; d_call: .; cdr3_aa: CASSLDSGANVLTF; cdr3_nt: TGTGCCAGCAGCTTGGACTCTGGGGCCAACGTCCTGACTTTC
j_call: TRBJ2-5; clone_size: .; v_call: TRBV30; d_call: .; cdr3_aa: CAWSASRPPGTQYF; cdr3_nt: TGTGCCTGGTCAGCGAGCCGCCCGCCGGGGACCCAGTACTTC
j_call: TRBJ2-7; clone_size: once; v_call: TRBV14; d_call: .; cdr3_aa: CASSALNPGRVYEQYF; cdr3_nt: TGTGCCAGCAGCGCCCTAAATCCCGGCAGGGTCTACGAGCAGTACTTC
j_call: TRBJ2-7; clone_size: many; v_call: TRBV4-2; d_call: .; cdr3_aa: CASSPLPREGEQYF; cdr3_nt: TGTGCCAGCAGCCCCCTTCCGCGGGAAGGCGAGCAGTACTTC
j_call: TRBJ2-5; clone_size: .; v_call: TRBV12-3/TRBV12-4; d_call: TRBD2; cdr3_aa: CASSFFLEGGQETQYF; cdr3_nt: TGTGCTAGCAGTTTCTTTCTAGAGGGAGGGCAAGAGACCCAGTACTTC
j_call: TRBJ1-2; clone_size: many; v_call: TRBV29-1; d_call: .; cdr3_aa: CSVEGGLWAGYTF; cdr3_nt: TGCAGCGTTGAAGGGGGGCTGTGGGCTGGCTACACCTTC
j_call: TRBJ2-7; clone_size: many; v_call: TRBV29-1; d_call: TRBD2; cdr3_aa: CSVAGTSYEQYF; cdr3_nt: TGCAGCGTAGCTGGGACTAGCTACGAGCAGTACTTC
j_call: TRBJ2-1; clone_size: once; v_call: TRBV11-3; d_call: TRBD1; cdr3_aa: CVSSPGTGSGNEEFF; cdr3_nt: TGTGTCAGCAGCCCAGGGACAGGAAGTGGGAATGAGGAGTTCTTC
j_call: TRBJ1-3; clone_size: many; v_call: TRBV6-1; d_call: .; cdr3_aa: CASTRQDPGNTIYF; cdr3_nt: TGTGCCAGCACGCGACAGGATCCTGGAAACACCATATATTTT
j_call: TRBJ2-7; clone_size: .; v_call: TRBV5-4; d_call: TRBD1; cdr3_aa: CASSLGPGTGRYEQYF; cdr3_nt: TGTGCCAGCAGCTTGGGCCCCGGGACAGGGAGATACGAGCAGTACTTC
j_call: TRBJ1-1; clone_size: .; v_call: TRBV4-3; d_call: TRBD1; cdr3_aa: CTNSQDALQGPNTEAFF; cdr3_nt: TGCACCAATAGCCAGGATGCGTTACAGGGGCCGAACACTGAAGCTTTCTTT
j_call: TRBJ2-2; clone_size: many; v_call: TRBV4-3; d_call: TRBD2; cdr3_aa: CASRLAPNTGELFF; cdr3_nt: TGCGCCAGCAGACTAGCGCCGAACACCGGGGAGCTGTTTTTT
j_call: TRBJ2-1; clone_size: .; v_call: TRBV14; d_call: .; cdr3_aa: CASSAQGGITYNEQFF; cdr3_nt: TGTGCCAGCAGCGCCCAAGGGGGGATCACCTACAATGAGCAGTTCTTC
j_call: TRBJ2-6; clone_size: .; v_call: TRBV30; d_call: TRBD1; cdr3_aa: CAWKNGTAGANVLTF; cdr3_nt: TGTGCCTGGAAAAACGGGACAGCTGGGGCCAACGTCCTGACTTTC
j_call: TRBJ1-6; clone_size: many; v_call: TRBV11-1; d_call: TRBD1; cdr3_aa: CASKMGQGESPLHF; cdr3_nt: TGTGCCAGCAAAATGGGACAGGGAGAATCACCCCTCCACTTT
j_call: TRBJ2-2; clone_size: many; v_call: TRBV5-5; d_call: .; cdr3_aa: CASRLKTDTGELFF; cdr3_nt: TGTGCCAGCAGACTGAAGACAGACACCGGGGAGCTGTTTTTT
j_call: TRBJ2-7; clone_size: .; v_call: TRBV5-1; d_call: .; cdr3_aa: CAGSLDSTYEQYF; cdr3_nt: TGCGCCGGCAGCCTGGACAGTACCTACGAGCAGTACTTC
j_call: TRBJ1-3; clone_size: .; v_call: TRBV20-1; d_call: .; cdr3_aa: CSTIDRSGNTIYF; cdr3_nt: TGCAGTACGATAGACAGGAGCGGAAACACCATATATTTT
j_call: TRBJ2-3; clone_size: .; v_call: TRBV7-2; d_call: .; cdr3_aa: CASSLYTRTDTQYF; cdr3_nt: TGTGCCAGCAGCTTATACACCCGCACAGATACGCAGTATTTT
j_call: TRBJ2-3; clone_size: .; v_call: TRBV29-1; d_call: .; cdr3_aa: CSVTWDTQYF; cdr3_nt: TGCAGCGTTACTTGGGATACGCAGTATTTT
j_call: TRBJ1-5; clone_size: .; v_call: TRBV6-5; d_call: TRBD1; cdr3_aa: CASNFRQGTNQPQHF; cdr3_nt: TGTGCCAGCAACTTCCGACAGGGTACCAACCAGCCCCAGCATTTT
j_call: TRBJ1-3; clone_size: once; v_call: TRBV5-8; d_call: .; cdr3_aa: CARSRLRGELDEWTYSGNTIYF; cdr3_nt: TGTGCCAGGAGCCGACTCCGGGGGGAGCTTGACGAATGGACATACTCTGGAAACACCATATATTTT
j_call: TRBJ2-3; clone_size: few; v_call: TRBV28; d_call: .; cdr3_aa: CASRLREGLGTDTQYF; cdr3_nt: TGTGCCAGCAGGCTTCGTGAGGGCCTAGGCACAGATACGCAGTATTTT
j_call: TRBJ2-5; clone_size: .; v_call: TRBV7-8; d_call: .; cdr3_aa: CASSLATTEQEIQYF; cdr3_nt: TGTGCCAGCAGCTTAGCAACGACAGAACAAGAGATCCAGTACTTC
j_call: TRBJ1-2; clone_size: .; v_call: TRBV7-8; d_call: TRBD1; cdr3_aa: CASSPQTYGQGLSYGYTF; cdr3_nt: TGTGCCAGCAGCCCGCAAACTTATGGACAGGGCTTAAGCTATGGCTACACCTTC
j_call: TRBJ2-2; clone_size: once; v_call: TRBV10-3; d_call: .; cdr3_aa: CASLAAGNTKELFF; cdr3_nt: TGTGCCAGTTTAGCAGCAGGGAACACCAAGGAGCTGTTTTTT
j_call: TRBJ2-1; clone_size: .; v_call: TRBV7-3; d_call: .; cdr3_aa: CASSPGLLRSSYNEQFF; cdr3_nt: TGTGCCAGCAGCCCCGGACTCCTTCGGAGTTCCTACAATGAGCAGTTCTTC
j_call: TRBJ1-2; clone_size: .; v_call: TRBV19; d_call: .; cdr3_aa: CASSNSDRANFGYTF; cdr3_nt: TGTGCCAGTAGTAACTCGGACAGAGCTAACTTTGGCTACACCTTC
j_call: TRBJ1-1; clone_size: .; v_call: TRBV6-2/TRBV6-3; d_call: .; cdr3_aa: CASSTPRTGNTEALF; cdr3_nt: TGTGCCAGCAGCACACCCAGAACAGGGAACACTGAAGCTCTCTTT
j_call: TRBJ1-5; clone_size: many; v_call: TRBV12-3/TRBV12-4; d_call: .; cdr3_aa: CASSLDPFFRDTYQPQHF; cdr3_nt: TGTGCCAGCAGTTTAGATCCCTTTTTTCGGGACACCTATCAGCCCCAGCATTTT
j_call: TRBJ1-1; clone_size: .; v_call: TRBV28; d_call: TRBD1; cdr3_aa: CASSEWTGGMNTEAFF; cdr3_nt: TGTGCCAGCAGTGAATGGACAGGGGGGATGAACACTGAAGCTTTCTTT
j_call: TRBJ2-7; clone_size: .; v_call: TRBV6-1; d_call: .; cdr3_aa: CAGGIELYEQYF; cdr3_nt: TGTGCCGGCGGGATAGAGCTCTACGAGCAGTACTTC
j_call: TRBJ1-2; clone_size: few; v_call: TRBV28; d_call: TRBD1; cdr3_aa: CASSLMGTGGIGYGYTF; cdr3_nt: TGTGCCAGTAGTTTAATGGGGACAGGGGGGATCGGGTATGGCTACACCTTC
j_call: TRBJ1-2; clone_size: many; v_call: TRBV10-3; d_call: .; cdr3_aa: CAITDPLTFRSYGYTF; cdr3_nt: TGTGCCATCACCGACCCTCTGACGTTCAGGTCCTATGGCTACACCTTC
j_call: TRBJ2-5; clone_size: .; v_call: TRBV6-1; d_call: .; cdr3_aa: CASSEGVTHRETQHF; cdr3_nt: TGTGCCAGCAGTGAAGGGGTCACCCACCGAGAGACCCAGCACTTC
j_call: TRBJ1-5; clone_size: .; v_call: TRBV2; d_call: TRBD1; cdr3_aa: CASSGDREETQHF; cdr3_nt: TGTGCCAGCAGTGGGGACAGGGAGGAAACCCAGCATTTT
j_call: TRBJ2-1; clone_size: once; v_call: TRBV7-8; d_call: .; cdr3_aa: CASSYGAGRGEQLF; cdr3_nt: TGCGCCAGCAGCTATGGGGCCGGGAGAGGTGAGCAGCTCTTC
j_call: TRBJ1-6; clone_size: once; v_call: TRBV13; d_call: .; cdr3_aa: CASRAATYNSPIHF; cdr3_nt: TGTGCCAGCAGGGCAGCAACCTATAATTCACCCATCCACTTT
j_call: TRBJ2-1; clone_size: few; v_call: TRBV12-3/TRBV12-4; d_call: TRBD1; cdr3_aa: CASSLPQGNYEQFF; cdr3_nt: TGTGCCAGCAGCCTACCACAGGGGAACTATGAGCAGTTCTTC
j_call: TRBJ2-3; clone_size: many; v_call: TRBV29-1; d_call: .; cdr3_aa: CSVSPGTDTQYF; cdr3_nt: TGCAGCGTTTCCCCGGGCACAGATACGCAGTATTTT
j_call: TRBJ1-1; clone_size: few; v_call: TRBV7-9; d_call: TRBD1; cdr3_aa: CASSWNRGSDTEAFF; cdr3_nt: TGTGCCAGCAGCTGGAACAGGGGGAGTGACACTGAAGCTTTCTTT
j_call: TRBJ1-3; clone_size: .; v_call: TRBV7-9; d_call: .; cdr3_aa: CASSPTLSGNTIYF; cdr3_nt: TGTGCCAGCAGCCCTACGCTATCTGGAAACACCATATATTTT
j_call: TRBJ2-3; clone_size: .; v_call: TRBV6-2/TRBV6-3; d_call: TRBD2; cdr3_aa: CASRTTSIDAQYF; cdr3_nt: TGTGCCAGCCGGACGACTAGCATAGATGCGCAGTATTTT
j_call: TRBJ2-2; clone_size: .; v_call: TRBV4-1; d_call: .; cdr3_aa: CASSQEVAGGTGGLFF; cdr3_nt: TGCGCCAGCAGTCAAGAGGTGGCAGGGGGAACCGGGGGGCTGTTTTTT
j_call: TRBJ2-2; clone_size: .; v_call: TRBV10-3; d_call: TRBD2; cdr3_aa: CAISESAGGTVELFF; cdr3_nt: TGTGCCATCAGTGAATCAGCGGGAGGGACCGTGGAGCTGTTTTTT
j_call: TRBJ1-5; clone_size: .; v_call: TRBV11-2; d_call: TRBD1; cdr3_aa: CASSMTGDSNQPQHF; cdr3_nt: TGTGCCAGCAGCATGACAGGGGACAGCAATCAGCCCCAGCATTTT
j_call: TRBJ1-1; clone_size: .; v_call: TRBV6-2/TRBV6-3; d_call: .; cdr3_aa: CARSSGTLNTKAFF; cdr3_nt: TGTGCCAGAAGTTCGGGCACCCTGAACACTAAAGCTTTCTTT
j_call: TRBJ2-1; clone_size: .; v_call: TRBV2; d_call: TRBD1; cdr3_aa: CASSTPIMDRVSYNEQFF; cdr3_nt: TGTGCCAGCAGCACCCCGATAATGGACAGGGTCTCCTACAATGAGCAGTTCTTC
j_call: TRBJ2-1; clone_size: .; v_call: TRBV6-1; d_call: .; cdr3_aa: CAITYTVIPYNEQLF; cdr3_nt: TGTGCCATCACCTACACAGTAATCCCCTACAATGAGCAGCTCTTC
j_call: TRBJ1-2; clone_size: few; v_call: TRBV6-5; d_call: TRBD1; cdr3_aa: CASSQQGGTGNTF; cdr3_nt: TGTGCCAGCAGTCAACAGGGGGGTACTGGCAACACCTTC